The 18 T cell receptor beta chains listed next were all sequenced from one sample in a study of blood T cell repertoires in COVID-19. Method: immunoSEQ multiplex PCR; TCRdb's copy keeps in-frame clones and lacks some. The sample carries roughly 150,000 clones, around four fifths recorded once. The sample consisted of PBMCs or T cells enriched from blood (not recorded which). These receptor sequences come from a man between 65 and 85 years old who had been exposed to COVID-19.

The rearrangement joins TRBV6-6 to TRBJ2-2, with D perhaps TRBD2 (6 bases). Per germline, CDR1 MNHNY and CDR2 SVGAGI (reference sequence). Trimming stripped 7 bases from V and 6 bases from J, with 21 bases between. CDR3 length equals 16 residues. The CDR3 here is CASTHAIGGSAGELFF. The CDR3 nucleotides are TGTGCCAGCACCCATGCAATTGGGGGGAGCGCCGGGGAGCTGTTTTTT.

The rearrangement joins TRBV27 to TRBJ1-2; D not certain. The germline gives CDR1 MNHEY, CDR2 SMNVEV (reference sequence). This CDR3 has 11 amino acids. The V end lost 5 bases, the J end lost 2 bases, and 3 bases lay between the germline ends. CDR3 residues: CASSLNYGYTF. In DNA, the CDR3 is TGTGCCAGCAGTCTCAACTATGGCTACACCTTC.

The V and J genes are TRBV9 and TRBJ2-1; 9 bases map to TRBD1. The CDR3 spans 16 residues. V lost 2 bases and J lost 0; bases outside the gene matches: 3. Germline V gene sequence: CDR1 SGDLS, CDR2 YYNGEE. The CDR3 DNA reads as TGTGCCAGCAGCGTCGACAGGGGGAGCTCCTACAATGAGCAGTTCTTC. Translation: CASSVDRGSSYNEQFF.

This chain links TRBV7-9 with TRBJ1-1; possible D gene TRBD1, 5 bases. The V gene lost 6 bases and the J gene lost 1 base, with 12 bases spanning the gap. This CDR3 has 14 residues. In germline, CDR1 is SEHNR, CDR2 FQNEAQ (reference sequence). The CDR3 DNA sequence: TGTGCCAGCAGTCACGGGACTGCGAACACTGAAGCTTTCTTT. Translating gives CASSHGTANTEAFF.

The J gene is TRBJ2-3, the V gene TRBV4-1; 10 nucleotides agree with TRBD1. J lost 1 base, V lost 5 bases, and 6 bases had no gene match. This CDR3 has 16 residues. CDR1 and CDR2 (germline): MGHRA, YSYEKL. The CDR3 protein is CASSERGTGGTDTQYF. The DNA of the CDR3 is TGCGCCAGCAGCGAGAGAGGGACAGGGGGCACAGATACGCAGTATTTT.

This clone appeared a few times. J is TRBJ1-6 and V is TRBV6-5; a possible D gene is TRBD1 (5 bases). The CDR3 runs to 15 residues. In germline, CDR1 is MNHEY, CDR2 SVGAGI. The V end lost 6 bases, the J end lost 7 bases, and 16 bases lay between the germline ends. CDR3 protein: CASSVKGRTNSPLHF. CDR3 in DNA: TGTGCCAGCAGCGTGAAGGGGCGAACGAATTCACCCCTCCACTTT.

This clone was seen more than once but under ten times. The chain couples TRBV18 to TRBJ1-4; 9 nucleotides match TRBD1. The CDR3 consists of 13 residues. V shed 6 bases and J 8 bases; nucleotides not matched to a gene: 4. Per germline, CDR1 KGHSH and CDR2 LQKENI. CDR3 nucleotide sequence: TGTGCCAGCTCGGGACAGGGTCGCGAAAAACTGTTTTTT. This gives the protein CASSGQGREKLFF.

This chain connects TRBV5-4 to TRBJ1-2; perhaps TRBD1 as D (5 bases). CDR1 is SGHNT and CDR2 is YYREEE in the germline V gene (reference sequence). CDR3 size: 15 residues. Trimming shortened V by 0 bases and J by 6 bases, and 15 bases separated the two germline ends. The CDR3 sequence: CASSLADAGRNGYTF. In DNA form, the CDR3 reads TGTGCCAGCAGCTTGGCCGATGCAGGGCGAAATGGCTACACCTTC.

This clone was counted only a few times. The V and J genes are TRBV19 and TRBJ1-3, with D hard to call. The germline V and J ends were trimmed by 3 bases and 4 bases, with 7 bases remaining between them. CDR3 length equals 13 residues. Germline values: CDR1 LNHDA, CDR2 SQIVND (reference sequence). For the CDR3, the DNA is TGTGCCAGTAGTATTGCGAAGGGAAACACCATATATTTT. It translates to CASSIAKGNTIYF.

This clone was found a few times. The gene calls are TRBV4-3 and TRBJ1-2; D gene unclear. This CDR3 is built from 15 residues. Per germline, CDR1 LGHNA and CDR2 YSLEER. Trimming shortened V by 0 bases and J by 4 bases, and 12 bases separated the two germline ends. For the CDR3, the DNA is TGCGCCAGCAGCCAAGATTCCGCAGAAACCTATGGCTACACCTTC. It encodes CASSQDSAETYGYTF.

As for this clone: Other DNA sequences within the sample encode an identical CDR3. The CDR3 DNA reads TGTGCCAGCAGTCGGGACAGGGGCTCCTACGAGCAGTACTTC. As protein: CASSRDRGSYEQYF. The genes are TRBV7-2 and TRBJ2-7; 10 nucleotides match TRBD1. Germline V gives CDR1 SGHTA, CDR2 FQGNSA. V was pared by 6 bases and J by 0 bases, with 2 bases of the junction left unmatched. The CDR3 spans 14 residues.

V usage is TRBV6-1 and J usage is TRBJ1-1, with 8 bases that match TRBD1. The CDR3 is 13 amino acids. The germline V gene has CDR1 MNHNS and CDR2 SASEGT. The junction had 6 bases not matched to a gene; V was cut back by 3 bases and J by 9 bases. CDR3 in DNA: TGTGCCAGCAGTGAGGGAGGACAGGGAAAAGCTTTCTTT. Translation: CASSEGGQGKAFF.

The chain carries TRBV7-2 and TRBJ2-7, with 8 bases aligning to TRBD2. V was clipped by 4 bases and J by 0 bases; unmatched bases: 14. The CDR3 is made up of 18 amino acids. Germline values: CDR1 SGHTA, CDR2 FQGNSA. The CDR3 sequence is CASSSGSGREGSSYEQYF. CDR3 DNA sequence: TGTGCCAGCAGCTCCGGTTCGGGACGGGAGGGGTCCTCCTACGAGCAGTACTTC.

The V call is TRBV6-2 or TRBV6-3, the J call TRBJ2-1; TRBD2 might be the D (6 bases). The CDR3 totals 15 residues. Germline V lookup: CDR1 MNHEY, CDR2 SVGEGT. The V gene lost 2 bases and the J gene lost 2 bases, with 10 bases spanning the gap. Written as DNA, the CDR3 is TGTGCCAGCAGTTACGGGCTAGCGACCTACAATGAGCAGTTCTTC. This translates into CASSYGLATYNEQFF.

The chain couples TRBV27 to TRBJ2-1, with D possibly matching TRBD1 (6 bases). Germline assignment: CDR1 MNHEY and CDR2 SMNVEV (reference sequence). With 6 bases removed from V and 10 bases from J, the gap between germline ends came to 7 bases. The CDR3 is 10 amino acids. CDR3 sequence reads: CASRDSEQFF. CDR3 nucleotide sequence: TGTGCCAGCAGGGACAGCGAGCAGTTCTTC.

This chain uses TRBV2 with TRBJ2-7; 7 bases align to TRBD1. Germline V gene lookup returns CDR1 SNHLY and CDR2 FYNNEI. The length of the CDR3 is 15 residues. V lost 1 base and J lost 0; bases outside the gene matches: 3. The CDR3 DNA sequence: TGTGCCAGCAGTGAAGGCACAGGGGTCTCCTACGAGCAGTACTTC. Protein sequence: CASSEGTGVSYEQYF.

The V and J genes are TRBV2 and TRBJ2-7; TRBD1 might be the D (6 bases). CDR1 is SNHLY, CDR2 FYNNEI, per germline. V lost 4 bases and J 2 bases, leaving 15 bases between the germline ends. The CDR3 covers 15 residues. DNA for the CDR3: TGTGCCAGCAGTGTAGGTCCGGCAGGGGCCTACGAGCAGTACTTC. It specifies CASSVGPAGAYEQYF.

V is TRBV5-4 and J is TRBJ1-2; the match to TRBD1 covers 10 bases. The CDR3 is made up of 16 amino acids. V lost 3 bases, J lost 2 bases, and 7 bases stayed unmatched. Germline CDR1 and CDR2: SGHNT and YYREEE (reference sequence). The DNA for the CDR3 is TGTGCCAGCAGCTCAATGACAGGGGGCTCCAACTATGGCTACACCTTC. Translated, it gives CASSSMTGGSNYGYTF.